The 10 T cell receptor beta chains below all came from one sample that was sequenced in a study of Graves' ophthalmopathy and Graves' hyperthyroidism. Amplification targeted the TCR beta CDR3 regions, with RNA transcripts as the source material. HTBI-primed RT-PCR formed the first round, and a multiplex PCR formed the second. TCRdb processed the multiplex PCR reads anew with MiXCR; each CDR3 protein has one entry. The sample has over a million distinct CDR3 sequences; 36% are singletons. Sequencing was performed on peripheral blood or thyroid tissue (not recorded which). These receptor sequences come from an adult man with Graves' hyperthyroidism.

Note on this clonotype: Lacking the conserved final phenylalanine or tryptophan, this CDR3 likely reflects a read error. The chain employs TRBV7-2 and TRBJ1-5, with D unclear. This CDR3 comprises 15 residues. Germline V gene data show CDR1 as SGHTA and CDR2 as FQGNSA. V was pared by 3 bases and J by 7 bases, with 16 bases between. CDR3 in amino acids: CASSFAAGVAQPQHS. Here the CDR3 DNA reads TGTGCCAGCAGCTTCGCAGCGGGAGTGGCACAGCCCCAGCATTCT.

J is TRBJ1-4 and V is TRBV10-2; D call uncertain. Trimming left V 0 bases short and J 0 bases short, with 5 bases between. Per germline, CDR1 WSHSY and CDR2 SAAADI. The CDR3 spans 15 residues. CDR3 protein: CASSESLTTNEKLFF. Here the CDR3 DNA reads TGCGCCAGCAGTGAGTCGTTGACAACTAATGAAAAACTGTTTTTT.

This clonotype has at least ten counts. This rearrangement joins TRBV5-5 to TRBJ2-5; TRBD1 matches 9 bases. J was trimmed by 4 bases and V by 4 bases; bases with no gene match: 8. The CDR3 covers 15 residues. The germline CDR1 and CDR2 sequences are SGHKS and YYEKEE (reference sequence). The CDR3, as DNA: TGTGCCAGCAGCGCACTCCCGACAGGGGGAGAGACCCAGTACTTC. As protein: CASSALPTGGETQYF.

This clonotype was recorded at least ten times. The chain recombines TRBV29-1 with TRBJ2-5; possibly TRBD1 for D (5 bases). V lost 0 bases to trimming and J lost 4 bases, with 12 bases between them. The CDR3 has 14 amino acids. CDR1 is SQVTM, CDR2 ANQGSEA, per germline. DNA of the CDR3: TGCAGCGTTGAAGATCCCAGGGATAGAGAGACCCAGTACTTC. It is translated as CSVEDPRDRETQYF.

The table lists this clonotype with a count of one. Its ends do not fully match the called genes, so a read error is possible. The rearrangement joins TRBV7-8 to TRBJ2-7; TRBD1 is a possible D gene (6 bases). The CDR3 runs 14 residues. Germline lookup yields CDR1 SGHVS and CDR2 FQNEAQ. CDR3 sequence: CASSLRRGTYGQYF. CDR3 sequence (DNA): TGTGCCAGCAGCTTGCGAAGGGGGACCTACGGGCAGTACTTC.

This clonotype was recorded many times. The gene calls are TRBV5-1 and TRBJ1-6, with D possibly TRBD1 on 5 matching bases. The CDR3 spans 15 residues. Germline-derived CDR1 and CDR2 are SGHRS and YFSETQ. The ends were cut back, 4 bases at V and 7 bases at J, with 15 bases in the middle. CDR3 in amino acids: CASSSRDGGNSPLHF. CDR3 bases: TGCGCCAGCAGCAGCCGGGACGGAGGGAATTCACCCCTCCACTTT.

This clonotype occurred once. The chain recombines TRBV19 with TRBJ1-1; perhaps TRBD1 as D (6 bases). CDR3 size: 15 residues. The V end lost 4 bases, the J end lost 1 base, and 13 bases lay between the germline ends. CDR1 is LNHDA, CDR2 SQIVND, per germline (reference sequence). The CDR3 DNA follows: TGTGCCAGTAGTACCAACAGGGCCGGGAACACTGAAGCTTTCTTT. This translates into CASSTNRAGNTEAFF.

The V gene is TRBV6-6, the J gene TRBJ2-5; tentatively, D is TRBD2 (5 bases). This CDR3 spans 13 amino acids. Germline V gives CDR1 MNHNY, CDR2 SVGAGI (reference sequence). The V gene lost 10 bases and the J gene lost 1 base, with 13 bases spanning the gap. CDR3 coding DNA: TGTGCCACCAAACTAGGAGTCCAAGAGACCCAGTACTTC. Protein sequence: CATKLGVQETQYF.

This sequence joins TRBV7-7 and TRBJ2-7, with 9 positions matching TRBD1. Germline V lookup: CDR1 SSHAT, CDR2 FNYEAQ (reference sequence). V dropped 11 bases and J dropped 1; count of bases not matched to a gene: 6. The CDR3 is 13 amino acids. In DNA form, the CDR3 reads TGTGCCGACTACAGGGGGCATTCCTACGAGCAGTACTTC. Protein sequence: CADYRGHSYEQYF.

The chain employs TRBV9 and TRBJ2-5, with D unclear. Germline values: CDR1 SGDLS, CDR2 YYNGEE. V lost 5 bases to trimming and J lost 1 base, with 9 bases between them. The CDR3 has 13 residues. The DNA for the CDR3 is TGTGCCAGCAGTGGTTGGGTCCAAGAGACCCAGTACTTC. This translates into CASSGWVQETQYF.